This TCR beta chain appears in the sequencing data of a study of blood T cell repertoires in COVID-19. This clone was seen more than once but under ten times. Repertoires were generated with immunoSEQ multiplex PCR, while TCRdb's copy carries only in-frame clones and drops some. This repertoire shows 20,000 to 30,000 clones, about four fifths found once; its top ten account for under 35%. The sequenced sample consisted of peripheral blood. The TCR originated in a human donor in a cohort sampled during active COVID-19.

CDR3 coding DNA: TGTGCCAGCAGCCTAAAAAGGACAGGGTTTAACATTCAGTACTTC. Protein: CASSLKRTGFNIQYF. V usage is TRBV11-2 and J usage is TRBJ2-4, with 8 nucleotides matching TRBD1. Germline CDR1 is SGHAT and CDR2 is FQNNGV. J lost 7 bases, V lost 5 bases, and 10 bases had no gene match. This CDR3 has 15 residues. Full variable domain (rest looked up from reference TRBV11-2 and TRBJ2-4): EAGVAQSPRYKIIEKRQSVAFWCNPISGHATLYWYQQILGQGPKLLIQFQNNGVVDDSQLPKDRFSAERLKGVDSTLKIQPAKLEDSAVYLCASSLKRTGFNIQYFGAGTRLSVL.